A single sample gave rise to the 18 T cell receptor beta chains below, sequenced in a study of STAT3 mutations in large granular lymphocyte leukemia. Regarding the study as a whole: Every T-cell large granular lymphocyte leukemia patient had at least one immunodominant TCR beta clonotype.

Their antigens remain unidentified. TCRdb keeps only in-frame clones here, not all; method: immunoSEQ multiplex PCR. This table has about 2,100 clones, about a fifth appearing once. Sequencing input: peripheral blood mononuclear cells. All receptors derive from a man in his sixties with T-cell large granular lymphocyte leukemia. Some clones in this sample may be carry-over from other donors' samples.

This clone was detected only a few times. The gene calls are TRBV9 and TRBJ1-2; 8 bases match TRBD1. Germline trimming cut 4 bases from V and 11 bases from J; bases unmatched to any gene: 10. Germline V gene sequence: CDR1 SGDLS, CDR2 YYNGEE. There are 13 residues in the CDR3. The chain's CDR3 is CASSPGGRVSYTF. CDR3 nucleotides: TGTGCCAGCAGCCCAGGGGGCAGGGTTTCTTACACCTTC.

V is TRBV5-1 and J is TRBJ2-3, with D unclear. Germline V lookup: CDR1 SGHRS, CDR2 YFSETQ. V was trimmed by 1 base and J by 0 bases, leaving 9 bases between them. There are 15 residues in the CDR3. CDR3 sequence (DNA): TGCGCCAGCAGCTTGTTTGGGTACAGCACAGATACGCAGTATTTT. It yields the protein CASSLFGYSTDTQYF.

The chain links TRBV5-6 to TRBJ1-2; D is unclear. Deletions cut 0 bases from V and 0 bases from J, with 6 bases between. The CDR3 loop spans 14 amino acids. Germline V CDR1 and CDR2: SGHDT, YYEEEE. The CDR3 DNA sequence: TGTGCCAGCAGCTTGGGACGGACTAACTATGGCTACACCTTC. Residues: CASSLGRTNYGYTF.

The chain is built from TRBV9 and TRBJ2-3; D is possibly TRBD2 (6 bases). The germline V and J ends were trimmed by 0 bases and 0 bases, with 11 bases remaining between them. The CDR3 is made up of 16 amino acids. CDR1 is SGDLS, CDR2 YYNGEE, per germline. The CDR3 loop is CASSVAGASSTDTQYF. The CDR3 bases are TGTGCCAGCAGCGTAGCGGGAGCTTCTAGCACAGATACGCAGTATTTT.

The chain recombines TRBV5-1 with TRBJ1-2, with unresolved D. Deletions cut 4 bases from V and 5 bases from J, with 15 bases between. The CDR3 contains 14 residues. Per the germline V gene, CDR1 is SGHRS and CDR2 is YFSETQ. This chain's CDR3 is CASSIRTDGYGYTF. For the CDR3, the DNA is TGCGCCAGCAGCATACGGACTGATGGGTATGGCTACACCTTC.

CDR3 in DNA: TGTGCCTGGAGTGGAAATAATGCAGATACGCAGTATTTT. It encodes CAWSGNNADTQYF. This chain links TRBV30 with TRBJ2-3; D gene uncertain. Germline CDR1 is GTSNPN and CDR2 is SVGIG (reference sequence). The CDR3 spans 13 residues. The V gene lost 1 base and the J gene lost 4 bases, with 9 bases spanning the gap.

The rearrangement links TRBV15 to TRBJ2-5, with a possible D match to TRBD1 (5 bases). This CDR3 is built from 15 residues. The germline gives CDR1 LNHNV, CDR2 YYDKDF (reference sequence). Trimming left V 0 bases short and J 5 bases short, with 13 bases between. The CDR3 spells CATSRDHSGRETQYF. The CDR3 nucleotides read TGTGCCACCAGCAGAGATCACTCAGGGCGGGAGACCCAGTACTTC. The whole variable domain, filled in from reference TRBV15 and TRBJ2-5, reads DAMVIQNPRYQVTQFGKPVTLSCSQTLNHNVMYWYQQKSSQAPKLLFHYYDKDFNNEADTPDNFQSRRPNTSFCFLDIRSPGLGDTAMYLCATSRDHSGRETQYFGPGTRLLVL.

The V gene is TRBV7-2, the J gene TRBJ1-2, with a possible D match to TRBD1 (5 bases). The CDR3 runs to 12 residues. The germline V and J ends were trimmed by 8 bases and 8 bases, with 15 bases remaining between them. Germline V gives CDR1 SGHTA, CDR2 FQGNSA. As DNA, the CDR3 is TGTGCCAGCGAGGGACTCAAAGAGGGCTACACCTTC. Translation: CASEGLKEGYTF. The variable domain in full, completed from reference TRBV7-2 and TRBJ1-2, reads GAGVSQSPSNKVTEKGKDVELRCDPISGHTALYWYRQSLGQGLEFLIYFQGNSAPDKSGLPSDRFSAERTGGSVSTLTIQRTQQEDSAVYLCASEGLKEGYTFGSGTRLTVV.

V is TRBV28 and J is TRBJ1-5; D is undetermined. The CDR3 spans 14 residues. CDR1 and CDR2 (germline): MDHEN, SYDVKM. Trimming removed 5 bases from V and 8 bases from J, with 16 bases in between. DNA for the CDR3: TGTGCCAGCAGTAAAGACACCGTTCCTGAGCCCCAGCATTTT. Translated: CASSKDTVPEPQHF.

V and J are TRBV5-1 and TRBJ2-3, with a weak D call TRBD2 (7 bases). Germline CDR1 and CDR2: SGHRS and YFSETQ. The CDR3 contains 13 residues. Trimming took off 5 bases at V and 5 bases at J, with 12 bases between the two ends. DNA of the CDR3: TGCGCCAGCAGAAGAGGGGGGGGAGATACGCAGTATTTT. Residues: CASRRGGGDTQYF. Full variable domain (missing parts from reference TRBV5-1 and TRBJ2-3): KAGVTQTPRYLIKTRGQQVTLSCSPISGHRSVSWYQQTPGQGLQFLFEYFSETQRNKGNFPGRFSGRQFSNSRSEMNVSTLELGDSALYLCASRRGGGDTQYFGPGTRLTVL.

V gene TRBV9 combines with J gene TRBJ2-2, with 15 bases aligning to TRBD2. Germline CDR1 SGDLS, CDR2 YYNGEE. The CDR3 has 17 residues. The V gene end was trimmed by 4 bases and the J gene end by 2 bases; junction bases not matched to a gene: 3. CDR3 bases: TGTGCCAGCAGCCGGACTAGCGGGGGGGCCAACACCGGGGAGCTGTTTTTT. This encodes CASSRTSGGANTGELFF.

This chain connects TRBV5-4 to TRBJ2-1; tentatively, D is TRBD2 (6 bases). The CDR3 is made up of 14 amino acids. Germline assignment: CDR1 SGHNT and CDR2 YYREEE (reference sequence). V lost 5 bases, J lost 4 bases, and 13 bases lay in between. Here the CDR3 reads CASSTAGLYNEQFF. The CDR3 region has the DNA TGTGCCAGCAGTACGGCGGGACTGTACAATGAGCAGTTCTTC. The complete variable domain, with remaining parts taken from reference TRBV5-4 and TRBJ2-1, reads ETGVTQSPTHLIKTRGQQVTLRCSSQSGHNTVSWYQQALGQGPQFIFQYYREEENGRGNFPPRFSGLQFPNYSSELNVNALELDDSALYLCASSTAGLYNEQFFGPGTRLTVL.

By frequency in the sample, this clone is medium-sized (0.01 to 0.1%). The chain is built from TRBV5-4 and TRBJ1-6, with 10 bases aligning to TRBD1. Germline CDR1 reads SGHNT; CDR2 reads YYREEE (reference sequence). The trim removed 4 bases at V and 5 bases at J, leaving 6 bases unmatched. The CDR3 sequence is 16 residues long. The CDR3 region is CASSPGTGANNSPLHF. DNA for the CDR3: TGTGCCAGCAGCCCCGGGACAGGGGCGAATAATTCACCCCTCCACTTT.

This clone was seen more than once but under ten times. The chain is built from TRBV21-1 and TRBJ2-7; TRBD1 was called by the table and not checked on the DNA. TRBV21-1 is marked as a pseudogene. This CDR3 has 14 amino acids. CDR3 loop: CASSARQSSYEQYV. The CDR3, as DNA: TGTGCCAGCAGCGCAAGACAGAGCTCCTACGAGCAGTACGTC.

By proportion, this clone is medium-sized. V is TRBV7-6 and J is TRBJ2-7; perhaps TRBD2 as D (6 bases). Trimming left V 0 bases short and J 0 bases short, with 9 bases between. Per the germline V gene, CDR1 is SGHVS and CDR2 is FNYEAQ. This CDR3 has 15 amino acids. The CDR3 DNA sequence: TGTGCCAGCAGCTTAGCGGGGGGTTACTCCTACGAGCAGTACTTC. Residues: CASSLAGGYSYEQYF.

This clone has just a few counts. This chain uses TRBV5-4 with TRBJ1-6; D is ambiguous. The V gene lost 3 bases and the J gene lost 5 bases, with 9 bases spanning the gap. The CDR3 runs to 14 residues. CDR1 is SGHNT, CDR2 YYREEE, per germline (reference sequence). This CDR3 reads CASSSGVDNSPLHF. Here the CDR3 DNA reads TGTGCCAGCAGCTCCGGGGTCGATAATTCACCCCTCCACTTT. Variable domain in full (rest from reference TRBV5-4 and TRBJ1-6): ETGVTQSPTHLIKTRGQQVTLRCSSQSGHNTVSWYQQALGQGPQFIFQYYREEENGRGNFPPRFSGLQFPNYSSELNVNALELDDSALYLCASSSGVDNSPLHFGNGTRLTVT.

CDR3 bases: TGTGCCTGGAGTGATAGTAGGGTATGGTATGGCTACACCTTC. Translation gives CAWSDSRVWYGYTF. The gene calls are TRBV30 and TRBJ1-2; D gene unclear. Germline CDR1 is GTSNPN and CDR2 is SVGIG (reference sequence). Trimming removed 1 base from V and 5 bases from J, with 14 bases in between. This CDR3 is built from 14 residues.

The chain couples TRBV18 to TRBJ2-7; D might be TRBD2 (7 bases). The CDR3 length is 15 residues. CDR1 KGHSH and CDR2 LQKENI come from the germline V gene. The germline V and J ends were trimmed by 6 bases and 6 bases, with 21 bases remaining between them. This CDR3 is CASSLQGGGQGEQYF. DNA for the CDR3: TGTGCCAGCTCCCTCCAAGGGGGGGGGCAGGGCGAGCAGTACTTC.